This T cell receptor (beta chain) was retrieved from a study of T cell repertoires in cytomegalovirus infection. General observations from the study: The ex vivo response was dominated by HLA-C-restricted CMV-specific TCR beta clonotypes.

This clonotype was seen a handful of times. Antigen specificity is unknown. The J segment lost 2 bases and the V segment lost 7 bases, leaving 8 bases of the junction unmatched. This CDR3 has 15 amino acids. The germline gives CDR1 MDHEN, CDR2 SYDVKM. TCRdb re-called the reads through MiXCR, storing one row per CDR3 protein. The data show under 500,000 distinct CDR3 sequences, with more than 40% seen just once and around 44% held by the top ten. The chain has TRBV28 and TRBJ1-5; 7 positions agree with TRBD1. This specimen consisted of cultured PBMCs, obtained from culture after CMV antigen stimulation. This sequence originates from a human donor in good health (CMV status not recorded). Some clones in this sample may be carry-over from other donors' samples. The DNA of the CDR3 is TGTGCCAGCACCCGCCGGGACAGAGGCAATCAGCCCCAGCATTTT. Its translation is CASTRRDRGNQPQHF.